Each of the 24 T cell receptor beta chains below was sequenced from the same sample in a study of blood T cell repertoires in COVID-19. Profiling relied on immunoSEQ multiplex PCR, and the TCRdb table lists in-frame clones only, not all of them. The profile shows hundreds of thousands of clones, around 89% of them singletons. Sequencing was done on a sample of peripheral blood. These receptors were taken from a woman in her 30s with COVID-19, enrolled during active disease.

Remarks on this clone: An end of the junction differs from the germline gene, which may be a read error. DNA of the CDR3: TGTGCCAGCAGTTTATCTCGGGACAGGGAGGGGATCTTC. It codes for CASSLSRDREGIF. The gene calls are TRBV27 and TRBJ2-1; the match to TRBD1 covers 9 bases. Germline CDR1 and CDR2: MNHEY and SMNVEV (reference sequence). The CDR3 length is 13 residues.

The V gene is TRBV19, the J gene TRBJ1-5; 8 bases are shared with TRBD1. V shed 9 bases, J shed 4 bases, and the junction held 5 bases outside the gene matches. The CDR3 extends over 13 amino acids. CDR1 and CDR2 from the germline V gene are LNHDA and SQIVND (reference sequence). CDR3 sequence reads: CASNGQGNQPQHF. CDR3 sequence (DNA): TGTGCCAGCAACGGACAGGGAAATCAGCCCCAGCATTTT.

The gene calls are TRBV27 and TRBJ2-3; 13 bases map to TRBD2. The germline V gene encodes CDR1 MNHEY and CDR2 SMNVEV (reference sequence). With V trimmed by 4 bases and J by 0 bases, 7 bases remained unmatched. CDR3 length: 18 residues. The CDR3, as DNA: TGTGCCAGCAGTTCAAGGACTAGCGGGAGATCGAGCACAGATACGCAGTATTTT. Translation gives CASSSRTSGRSSTDTQYF.

The chain links TRBV5-4 to TRBJ2-5; D is ambiguous. V was trimmed by 0 bases and J by 5 bases, leaving 8 bases between them. The CDR3 is 13 residues long. Germline lookup yields CDR1 SGHNT and CDR2 YYREEE (reference sequence). The DNA for the CDR3 is TGTGCCAGCAGCTTGGCCCCCCGGGAGACCCAGTACTTC. It is translated as CASSLAPRETQYF.

The chain recombines TRBV7-2 with TRBJ2-2; the D gene is possibly TRBD1 (6 bases). Trimming took 1 base from V and 6 from J, leaving 12 bases between them. The CDR3 loop spans 15 amino acids. The germline V gene encodes CDR1 SGHTA and CDR2 FQGNSA. The CDR3 DNA follows: TGTGCCAGCAGCTTAGGAACAGGGACCCCCGGGGAGCTGTTTTTT. This codes for CASSLGTGTPGELFF.

This clone is a singleton in its sample. The DNA for the CDR3 is TGTGCCAGCCTGGGGCCTTATACGCAGTATTTT. It codes for CASLGPYTQYF. The rearrangement joins TRBV7-8 to TRBJ2-3, with D possibly matching TRBD1 (5 bases). CDR3 length: 11 residues. V dropped 8 bases and J dropped 7 bases, with 10 bases sitting between them. CDR1 SGHVS and CDR2 FQNEAQ come from the germline V gene.

The rearrangement uses TRBV30 and TRBJ2-1; 9 nucleotides line up with TRBD2. Losses at the gene ends were 5 bases for V and 11 bases for J; bases not matched to a gene: 13. The CDR3 runs 14 residues. The germline CDR1 and CDR2 sequences are GTSNPN and SVGIG (reference sequence). CDR3 amino acids: CAWGGLAGTVKQFF. DNA for the CDR3: TGTGCCTGGGGAGGGCTAGCGGGAACAGTTAAGCAGTTCTTC.

The CDR3 sequence: CASSPKEDRDTGELFF. The CDR3 DNA reads as TGCGCCAGCAGCCCTAAGGAGGACAGGGACACCGGGGAGCTGTTTTTT. The chain uses TRBV5-1 and TRBJ2-2; 8 bases agree with TRBD1. CDR3 length: 16 residues. CDR1 and CDR2 from the germline V gene are SGHRS and YFSETQ. Trimming at V came to 4 bases and at J to 3 bases, leaving 8 bases not matched to a gene.

V usage is TRBV6-5 and J usage is TRBJ1-1; no firm D call. Germline-derived CDR1 and CDR2 are MNHEY and SVGAGI. Trimming removed 10 bases from V and 3 bases from J, with 15 bases in between. This CDR3 has 13 amino acids. In nucleotides, the CDR3 is TGTGCCACCCACTCCGAGGCAGACACTGAAGCTTTCTTT. Residues: CATHSEADTEAFF.

V and J are TRBV10-3 and TRBJ1-2; D ambiguous. V was clipped by 3 bases and J by 4 bases, with 6 bases between them. The CDR3 contains 12 residues. Per the germline V gene, CDR1 is ENHRY and CDR2 is SYGVKD. The CDR3 is CAISDPLYGYTF. The CDR3, as DNA: TGTGCCATCAGTGACCCCCTCTATGGCTACACCTTC.

The chain employs TRBV10-2 and TRBJ1-6; 7 nucleotides line up with TRBD1. The CDR3 totals 15 residues. The junction had 8 bases not matched to a gene; V was cut back by 7 bases and J by 5 bases. Germline CDR1 and CDR2: WSHSY and SAAADI. The CDR3 nucleotides read TGCGCCAGCATCCCGGGACAGCTTGATAATTCACCCCTCCACTTT. Protein product: CASIPGQLDNSPLHF.

Here the CDR3 reads CASSPGGGLNQPQHF. The DNA of the CDR3 is TGTGCCAGCAGTCCCGGAGGGGGCCTAAATCAGCCCCAGCATTTT. The chain employs TRBV28 and TRBJ1-5; 7 bases match TRBD1. Germline CDR1 reads MDHEN; CDR2 reads SYDVKM. CDR3 length equals 15 residues. V gave up 5 bases and J gave up 4 bases; unmatched junction bases: 8.

V and J are TRBV7-9 and TRBJ1-4; possible D gene TRBD1, 5 bases. CDR1 is SEHNR and CDR2 is FQNEAQ in the germline V gene (reference sequence). CDR3 size: 15 residues. The V end was cut by 5 bases, the J end by 7 bases, with 17 bases between. CDR3 amino acids: CASSHGRAWGEKLFF. The CDR3 DNA reads as TGTGCCAGCAGCCACGGCAGGGCCTGGGGTGAAAAACTGTTTTTT.

J is TRBJ2-7 and V is TRBV7-2; 10 positions agree with TRBD1. V lost 4 bases to trimming and J lost 11 bases; unmatched junction nucleotides: 8. Looked up from germline, CDR1 is SGHTA and CDR2 is FQGNSA. This CDR3 comprises 13 residues. The CDR3: CASSSQRQGAKYV. In nucleotides, the CDR3 is TGTGCCAGCAGCTCACAGCGACAGGGGGCTAAGTACGTC.

This clone was seen only a few times. The chain couples TRBV2 to TRBJ1-3; 7 bases fit TRBD1. V gave up 6 bases and J gave up 6 bases; unmatched junction bases: 11. Per germline, CDR1 SNHLY and CDR2 FYNNEI. This CDR3 is built from 15 residues. The chain's CDR3 is CASSDQDRLLNTIYF. The CDR3 region has the DNA TGTGCCAGCAGCGACCAGGACAGGCTCCTAAACACCATATATTTT.

The V call is TRBV7-9, the J call TRBJ2-7; D remains ambiguous. The CDR3 totals 12 residues. The germline V gene encodes CDR1 SEHNR and CDR2 FQNEAQ (reference sequence). The ends were cut back, 5 bases at V and 5 bases at J, with 10 bases in the middle. CDR3 bases: TGTGCCAGCAGCCACGGGTCTAACGAGCAGTACTTC. Protein product: CASSHGSNEQYF.

The CDR3 bases are TGTGCCAGCAGTCCATTGGACACCAACTATGGCTACACCTTC. This translates into CASSPLDTNYGYTF. The chain carries TRBV27 and TRBJ1-2, with D possibly TRBD1 on 5 matching bases. Per germline, CDR1 MNHEY and CDR2 SMNVEV (reference sequence). V gave up 5 bases and J gave up 2 bases, with 12 bases separating them. The CDR3 extends over 14 amino acids.

The rearrangement links TRBV4-3 to TRBJ1-6; 9 nucleotides agree with TRBD1. Trimming removed 0 bases from V and 7 bases from J; junction bases left unmatched: 10. Germline V gene lookup returns CDR1 LGHNA and CDR2 YSLEER. This CDR3 comprises 18 residues. As DNA, the CDR3 is TGCGCCAGCAGCCAAGATCACAGAGGACAGGGGATAAATTCACCCCTCCACTTT. Translation gives CASSQDHRGQGINSPLHF.

The CDR3 coding sequence is TGTGCCAGCGGCCCAGCGGGGGGGTACAATGAGCAGTTCTTC. Encoded protein: CASGPAGGYNEQFF. The V gene is TRBV7-6, the J gene TRBJ2-1; TRBD2 agrees at 10 bases. The CDR3 sequence is 14 residues long. Trimming at V came to 8 bases and at J to 4 bases, leaving 5 bases not matched to a gene. Germline V lookup: CDR1 SGHVS, CDR2 FNYEAQ.

The V gene is TRBV6-2 or TRBV6-3, the J gene TRBJ2-7; possible D gene TRBD1, 5 bases. The V gene's germline CDR1 is MNHEY and CDR2 SVGEGT. This CDR3 has 14 amino acids. The V and J ends lost 2 bases and 2 bases respectively, with 10 bases between them. As DNA, the CDR3 is TGTGCCAGCAGTTACCAGGGCAGGCCCTACGAGCAGTACTTC. Translating gives CASSYQGRPYEQYF.

The sample holds one count of this clone. The V gene is TRBV15, the J gene TRBJ2-1; 9 bases match TRBD2. The CDR3 runs to 14 residues. CDR1 is LNHNV, CDR2 YYDKDF, per germline (reference sequence). V lost 4 bases, J lost 6 bases, and 4 bases stayed unmatched. The CDR3 nucleotides read TGTGCCACCAGCATCCAGCGGGAGGTCAATGAGCAGTTCTTC. Translation gives CATSIQREVNEQFF.

The chain uses TRBV10-3 and TRBJ2-1; 9 nucleotides agree with TRBD2. The V and J ends lost 3 bases and 8 bases, in that order; junction bases with no gene match: 5. This CDR3 contains 14 residues. CDR1 and CDR2 from the germline V gene are ENHRY and SYGVKD. Written as DNA, the CDR3 is TGTGCCATCAGTGACGCGCGGGAGGGCTATGAGCAGTTCTTC. Translated, it gives CAISDAREGYEQFF.

The J gene is TRBJ2-1, the V gene TRBV7-6, with 8 bases aligning to TRBD1. The V segment lost 2 bases and the J segment 7 bases; nucleotides outside the gene matches: 10. Germline V gene data show CDR1 as SGHVS and CDR2 as FNYEAQ. The CDR3 has 16 amino acids. Written as DNA, the CDR3 is TGTGCCAGCAGCTTAACTCGGACAGGGCGGGGAAATGAGCAGTTCTTC. Its protein product is CASSLTRTGRGNEQFF.

The chain joins TRBV24-1 to TRBJ2-3; D is undetermined. V was cut by 11 bases and J by 6 bases, with 11 bases left in between. Germline V gives CDR1 KGHDR, CDR2 SFDVKD. The CDR3 covers 11 residues. The CDR3 DNA reads TGTGCCATCGAGAGTGGTGATACGCAGTATTTT. Its translation is CAIESGDTQYF.